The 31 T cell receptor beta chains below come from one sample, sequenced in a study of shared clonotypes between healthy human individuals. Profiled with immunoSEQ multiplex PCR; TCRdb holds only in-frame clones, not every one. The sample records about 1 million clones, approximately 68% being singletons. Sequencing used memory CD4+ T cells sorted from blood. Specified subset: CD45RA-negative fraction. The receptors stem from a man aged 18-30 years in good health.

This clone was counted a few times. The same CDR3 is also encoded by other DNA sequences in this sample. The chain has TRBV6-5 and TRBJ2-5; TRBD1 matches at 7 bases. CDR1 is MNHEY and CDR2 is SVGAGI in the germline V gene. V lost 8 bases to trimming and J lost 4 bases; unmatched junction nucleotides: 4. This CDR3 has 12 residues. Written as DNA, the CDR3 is TGTGCCAGCCGGGACAGAATAGAGACCCAGTACTTC. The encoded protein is CASRDRIETQYF.

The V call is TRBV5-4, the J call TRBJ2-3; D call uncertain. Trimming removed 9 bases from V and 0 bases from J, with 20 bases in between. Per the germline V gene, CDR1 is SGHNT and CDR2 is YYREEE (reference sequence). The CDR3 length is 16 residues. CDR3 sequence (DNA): TGTGCCACCACGCGGCGCAGCTCCGGAAGCACAGATACGCAGTATTTT. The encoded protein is CATTRRSSGSTDTQYF.

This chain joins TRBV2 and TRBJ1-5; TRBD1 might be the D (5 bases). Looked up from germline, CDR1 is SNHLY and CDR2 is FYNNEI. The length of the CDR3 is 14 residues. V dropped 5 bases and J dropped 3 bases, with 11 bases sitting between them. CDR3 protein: CASSRDGNNQPQHF. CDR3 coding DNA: TGTGCCAGCAGTCGGGACGGCAACAATCAGCCCCAGCATTTT. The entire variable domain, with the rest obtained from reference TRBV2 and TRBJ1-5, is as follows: EPEVTQTPSHQVTQMGQEVILRCVPISNHLYFYWYRQILGQKVEFLVSFYNNEISEKSEIFDDQFSVERPDGSNFTLKIRSTKLEDSAMYFCASSRDGNNQPQHFGDGTRLSIL.

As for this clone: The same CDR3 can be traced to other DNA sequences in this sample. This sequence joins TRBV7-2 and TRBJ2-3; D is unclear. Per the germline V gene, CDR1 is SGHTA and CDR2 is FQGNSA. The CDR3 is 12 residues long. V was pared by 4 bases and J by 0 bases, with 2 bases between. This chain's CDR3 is CASSYSTDTQYF. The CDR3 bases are TGTGCCAGCAGCTATAGCACAGATACGCAGTATTTT.

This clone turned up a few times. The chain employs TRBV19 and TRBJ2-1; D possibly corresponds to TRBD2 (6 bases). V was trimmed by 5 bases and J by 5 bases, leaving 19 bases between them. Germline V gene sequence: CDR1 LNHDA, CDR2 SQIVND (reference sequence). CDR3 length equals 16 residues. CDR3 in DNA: TGTGCCAGTAGTGCAAATCTAGCGTACTTAAACAATGAGCAGTTCTTC. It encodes CASSANLAYLNNEQFF.

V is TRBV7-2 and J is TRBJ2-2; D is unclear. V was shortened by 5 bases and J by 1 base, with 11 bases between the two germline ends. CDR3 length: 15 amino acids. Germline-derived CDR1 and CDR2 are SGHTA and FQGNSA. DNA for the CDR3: TGTGCCAGCAGCCTATCTACACAGAACACCGGGGAGCTGTTTTTT. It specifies CASSLSTQNTGELFF.

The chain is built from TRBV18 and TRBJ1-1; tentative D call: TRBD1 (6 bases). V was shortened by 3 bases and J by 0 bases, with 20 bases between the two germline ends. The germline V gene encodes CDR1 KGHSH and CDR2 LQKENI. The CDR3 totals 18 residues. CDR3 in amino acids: CASSPRQSGQFMNTEAFF. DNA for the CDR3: TGTGCCAGCTCACCTAGGCAGTCCGGACAGTTCATGAACACTGAAGCTTTCTTT.

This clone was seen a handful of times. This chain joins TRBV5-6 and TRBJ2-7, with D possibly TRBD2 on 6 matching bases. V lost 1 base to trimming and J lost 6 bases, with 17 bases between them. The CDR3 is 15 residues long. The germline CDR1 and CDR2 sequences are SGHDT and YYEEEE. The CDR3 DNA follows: TGTGCCAGCAGCTTGAGGCTAGCGATAGCAGTCGAGCAGTACTTC. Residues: CASSLRLAIAVEQYF. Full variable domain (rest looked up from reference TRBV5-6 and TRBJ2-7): DAGVTQSPTHLIKTRGQQVTLRCSPKSGHDTVSWYQQALGQGPQFIFQYYEEEERQRGNFPDRFSGHQFPNYSSELNVNALLLGDSALYLCASSLRLAIAVEQYFGPGTRLTVT.

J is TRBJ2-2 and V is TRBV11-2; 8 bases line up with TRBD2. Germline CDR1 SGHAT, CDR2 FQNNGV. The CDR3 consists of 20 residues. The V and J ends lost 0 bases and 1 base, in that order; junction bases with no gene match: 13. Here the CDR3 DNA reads TGTGCCAGCAGCTTAGATAGGGGTAGTAGCGGGGAGGGGAACACCGGGGAGCTGTTTTTT. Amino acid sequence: CASSLDRGSSGEGNTGELFF.

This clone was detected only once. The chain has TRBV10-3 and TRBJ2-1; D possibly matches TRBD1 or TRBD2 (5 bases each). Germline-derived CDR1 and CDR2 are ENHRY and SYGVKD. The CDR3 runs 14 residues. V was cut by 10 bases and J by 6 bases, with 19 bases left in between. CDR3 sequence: CATRAGERGNEQFF. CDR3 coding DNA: TGTGCCACTCGAGCCGGGGAGAGGGGCAATGAGCAGTTCTTC.

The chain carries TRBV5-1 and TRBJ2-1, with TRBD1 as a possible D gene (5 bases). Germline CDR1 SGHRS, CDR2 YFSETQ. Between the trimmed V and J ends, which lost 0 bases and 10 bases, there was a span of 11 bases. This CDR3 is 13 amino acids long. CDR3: CASSLETWGEQFF. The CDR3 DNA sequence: TGCGCCAGCAGCTTGGAAACTTGGGGCGAGCAGTTCTTC. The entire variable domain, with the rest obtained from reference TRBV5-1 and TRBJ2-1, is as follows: KAGVTQTPRYLIKTRGQQVTLSCSPISGHRSVSWYQQTPGQGLQFLFEYFSETQRNKGNFPGRFSGRQFSNSRSEMNVSTLELGDSALYLCASSLETWGEQFFGPGTRLTVL.

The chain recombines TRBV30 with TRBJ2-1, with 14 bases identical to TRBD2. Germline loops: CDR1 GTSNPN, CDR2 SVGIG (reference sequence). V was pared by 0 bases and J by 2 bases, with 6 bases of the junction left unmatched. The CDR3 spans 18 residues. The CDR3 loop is CAWSVQRTSGGTYNEQFF. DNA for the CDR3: TGTGCCTGGAGTGTACAAAGGACTAGCGGGGGGACCTACAATGAGCAGTTCTTC.

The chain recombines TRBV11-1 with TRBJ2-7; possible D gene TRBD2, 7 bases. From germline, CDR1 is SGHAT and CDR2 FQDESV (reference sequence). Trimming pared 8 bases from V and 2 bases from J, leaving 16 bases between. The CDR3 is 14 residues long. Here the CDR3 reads CASAPGGVTYEQYF. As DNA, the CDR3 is TGTGCCAGCGCGCCGGGGGGCGTAACCTACGAGCAGTACTTC.

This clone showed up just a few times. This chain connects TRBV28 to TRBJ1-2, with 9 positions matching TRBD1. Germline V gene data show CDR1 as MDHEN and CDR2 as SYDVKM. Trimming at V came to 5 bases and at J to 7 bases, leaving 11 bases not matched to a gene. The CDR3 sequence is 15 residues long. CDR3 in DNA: TGTGCCAGCAGTGGTCGGGGACAGGGAACTTCTGGCTACACCTTC. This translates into CASSGRGQGTSGYTF.

The CDR3 nucleotides read TGTGCCAGCTCACCACCGTCGGTAGAATCCTACGAGCAGTACTTC. Protein: CASSPPSVESYEQYF. The V call is TRBV18, the J call TRBJ2-7; D gene unclear. Germline V gene data show CDR1 as KGHSH and CDR2 as LQKENI. The V end was cut by 0 bases, the J end by 1 base, with 10 bases between. The CDR3 consists of 15 residues. Using reference TRBV18 and TRBJ2-7 for the parts outside the CDR3, the full variable domain is NAGVMQNPRHLVRRRGQEARLRCSPMKGHSHVYWYRQLPEEGLKFMVYLQKENIIDESGMPKERFSAEFPKEGPSILRIQQVVRGDSAAYFCASSPPSVESYEQYFGPGTRLTVT.

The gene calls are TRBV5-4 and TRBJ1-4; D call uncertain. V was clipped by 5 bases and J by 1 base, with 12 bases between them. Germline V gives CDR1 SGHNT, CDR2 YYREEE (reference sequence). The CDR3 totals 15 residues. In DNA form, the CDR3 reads TGTGCCAGCAGTCCCCAGCCGGGAACTAATGAAAAACTGTTTTTT. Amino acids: CASSPQPGTNEKLFF. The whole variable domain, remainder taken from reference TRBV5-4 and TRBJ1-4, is ETGVTQSPTHLIKTRGQQVTLRCSSQSGHNTVSWYQQALGQGPQFIFQYYREEENGRGNFPPRFSGLQFPNYSSELNVNALELDDSALYLCASSPQPGTNEKLFFGSGTQLSVL.

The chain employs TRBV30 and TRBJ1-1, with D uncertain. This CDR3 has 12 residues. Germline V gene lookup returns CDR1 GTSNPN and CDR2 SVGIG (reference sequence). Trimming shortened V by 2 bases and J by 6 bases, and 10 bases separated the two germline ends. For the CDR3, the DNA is TGTGCCTGGAGTCCGGTACGGGCTGAAGCTTTCTTT. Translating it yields CAWSPVRAEAFF.

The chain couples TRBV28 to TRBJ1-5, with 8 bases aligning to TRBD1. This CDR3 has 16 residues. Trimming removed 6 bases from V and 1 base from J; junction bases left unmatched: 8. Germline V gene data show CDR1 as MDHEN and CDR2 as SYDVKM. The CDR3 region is CASRTDRGGSNQPQHF. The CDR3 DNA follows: TGTGCCAGCAGAACTGACAGGGGCGGAAGCAATCAGCCCCAGCATTTT.

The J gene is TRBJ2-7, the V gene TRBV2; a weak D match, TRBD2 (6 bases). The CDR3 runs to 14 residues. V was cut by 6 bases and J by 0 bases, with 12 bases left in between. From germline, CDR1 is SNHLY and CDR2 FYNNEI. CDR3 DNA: TGTGCCAGCAGGGAGCGGGTCCTCTCCTACGAGCAGTACTTC. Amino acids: CASRERVLSYEQYF.

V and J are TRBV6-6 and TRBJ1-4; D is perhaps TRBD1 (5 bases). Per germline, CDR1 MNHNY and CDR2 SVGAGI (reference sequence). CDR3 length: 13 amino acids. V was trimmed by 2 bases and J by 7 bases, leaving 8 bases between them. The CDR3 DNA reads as TGTGCCAGCAGTTACGGCCAGGGTGAAAAACTGTTTTTT. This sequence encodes CASSYGQGEKLFF.

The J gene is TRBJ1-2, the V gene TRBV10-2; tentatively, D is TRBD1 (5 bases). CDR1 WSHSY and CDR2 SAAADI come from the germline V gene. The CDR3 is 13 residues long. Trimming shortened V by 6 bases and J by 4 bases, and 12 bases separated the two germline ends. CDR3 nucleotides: TGCGCCAGCAGGCTTCCGGGGGGCTATGGCTACACCTTC. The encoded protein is CASRLPGGYGYTF.

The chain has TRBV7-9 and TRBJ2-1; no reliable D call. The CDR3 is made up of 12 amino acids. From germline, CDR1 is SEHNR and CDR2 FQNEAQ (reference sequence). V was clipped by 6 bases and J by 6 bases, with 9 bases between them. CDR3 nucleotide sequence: TGTGCCAGCAGTCTCCTTTTCAATGAGCAGTTCTTC. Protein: CASSLLFNEQFF.

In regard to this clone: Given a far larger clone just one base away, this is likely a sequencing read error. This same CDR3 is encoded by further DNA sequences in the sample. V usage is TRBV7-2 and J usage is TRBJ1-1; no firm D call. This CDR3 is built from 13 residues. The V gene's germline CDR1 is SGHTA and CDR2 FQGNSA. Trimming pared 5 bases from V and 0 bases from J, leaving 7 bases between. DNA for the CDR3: TGTGCCAGCAGCCCAAATATGAACACTGAAGCTTTCTTT. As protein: CASSPNMNTEAFF.

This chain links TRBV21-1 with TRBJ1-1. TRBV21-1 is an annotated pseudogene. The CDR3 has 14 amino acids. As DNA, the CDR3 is TGTGCCAGCAGGTGCAGCTCCATGAACACTGAAGCTTTCTTT. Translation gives CASRCSSMNTEAFF.

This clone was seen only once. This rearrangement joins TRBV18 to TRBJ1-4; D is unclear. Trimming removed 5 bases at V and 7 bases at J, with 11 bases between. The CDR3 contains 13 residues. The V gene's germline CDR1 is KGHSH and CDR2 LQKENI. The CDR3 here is CASSAIGGEKLFF. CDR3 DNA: TGTGCCAGCTCAGCTATTGGAGGTGAAAAACTGTTTTTT.

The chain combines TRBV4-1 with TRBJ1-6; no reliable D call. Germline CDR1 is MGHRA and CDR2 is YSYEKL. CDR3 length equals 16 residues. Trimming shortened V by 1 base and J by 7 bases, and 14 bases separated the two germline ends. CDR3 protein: CASSQGEGIYNSPLHF. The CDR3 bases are TGCGCCAGCAGCCAAGGAGAGGGAATATACAATTCACCCCTCCACTTT.

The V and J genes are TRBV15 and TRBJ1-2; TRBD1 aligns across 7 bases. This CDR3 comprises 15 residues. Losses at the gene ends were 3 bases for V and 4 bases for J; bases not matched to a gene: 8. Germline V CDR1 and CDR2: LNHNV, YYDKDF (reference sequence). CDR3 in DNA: TGTGCCACCAGCAGGGACCGGACAGGCCTCTATGGCTACACCTTC. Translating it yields CATSRDRTGLYGYTF.

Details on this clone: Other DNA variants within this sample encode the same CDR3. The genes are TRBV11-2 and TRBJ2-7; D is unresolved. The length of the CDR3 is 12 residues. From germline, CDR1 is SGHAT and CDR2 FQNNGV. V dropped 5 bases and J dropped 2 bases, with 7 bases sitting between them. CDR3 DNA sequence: TGTGCCAGCAGCCCGTCGCCCTACGAGCAGTACTTC. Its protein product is CASSPSPYEQYF. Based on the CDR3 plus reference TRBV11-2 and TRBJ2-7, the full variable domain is EAGVAQSPRYKIIEKRQSVAFWCNPISGHATLYWYQQILGQGPKLLIQFQNNGVVDDSQLPKDRFSAERLKGVDSTLKIQPAKLEDSAVYLCASSPSPYEQYFGPGTRLTVT.

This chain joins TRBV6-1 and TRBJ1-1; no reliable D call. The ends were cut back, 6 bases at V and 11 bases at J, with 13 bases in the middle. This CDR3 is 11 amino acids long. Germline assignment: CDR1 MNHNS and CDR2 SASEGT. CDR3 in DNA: TGTGCCAGCAGCGCTGCTGGTGAGGCTTTCTTT. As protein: CASSAAGEAFF.

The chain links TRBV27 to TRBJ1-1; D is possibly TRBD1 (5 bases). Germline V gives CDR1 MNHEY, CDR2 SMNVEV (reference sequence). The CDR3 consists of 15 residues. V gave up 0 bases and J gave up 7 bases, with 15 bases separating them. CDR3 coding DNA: TGTGCCAGCAGTTTATCAGGGGCGGGGACCATTGAAGCTTTCTTT. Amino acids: CASSLSGAGTIEAFF.

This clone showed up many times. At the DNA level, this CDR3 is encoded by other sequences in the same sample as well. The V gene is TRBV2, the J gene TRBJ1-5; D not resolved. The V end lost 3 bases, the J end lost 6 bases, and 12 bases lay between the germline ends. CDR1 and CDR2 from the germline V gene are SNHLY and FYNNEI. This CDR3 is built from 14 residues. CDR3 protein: CASSEGLSGQPQHF. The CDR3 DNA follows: TGTGCCAGCAGTGAGGGCCTATCCGGTCAGCCCCAGCATTTT.